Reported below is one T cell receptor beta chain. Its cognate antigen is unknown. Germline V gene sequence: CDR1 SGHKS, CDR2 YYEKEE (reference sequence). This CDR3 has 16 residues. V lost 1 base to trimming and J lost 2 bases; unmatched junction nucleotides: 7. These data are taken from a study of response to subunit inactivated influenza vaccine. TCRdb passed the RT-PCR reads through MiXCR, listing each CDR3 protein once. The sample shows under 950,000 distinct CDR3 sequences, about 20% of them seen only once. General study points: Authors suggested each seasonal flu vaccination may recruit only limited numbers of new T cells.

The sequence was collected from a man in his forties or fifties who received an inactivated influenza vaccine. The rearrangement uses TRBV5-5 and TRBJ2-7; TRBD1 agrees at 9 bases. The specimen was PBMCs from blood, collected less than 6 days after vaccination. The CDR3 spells CASSLFGQGSAYEQYF. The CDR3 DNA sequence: TGTGCCAGCAGCTTGTTTGGACAGGGGAGCGCCTACGAGCAGTACTTC.